This T cell receptor (beta chain) was captured in a study of blood T cell repertoires in COVID-19. V shed 4 bases, J shed 0 bases, and the junction held 7 bases outside the gene matches. There are 17 residues in the CDR3. The V gene's germline CDR1 is SGHAT and CDR2 FQNNGV. Original processing notes: Using reference gene primer amplification, nucleated cell counts were estimated. The assay was immunoSEQ multiplex PCR, and TCRdb's table has in-frame clones only and misses some. From that table come the V and J calls and clone size; the DNA was used to work out D and trimming. This table holds 150,000 to 200,000 clones, approximately 85% found once.

This chain uses TRBV11-2 with TRBJ2-7, with 12 bases identical to TRBD2. The sequencing input was peripheral blood. This TCR derives from a human donor with active or convalescent COVID-19. The donor label of this sample is uncertain. CDR3 nucleotide sequence: TGTGCCAGCAGCTCCCTAGCGGGAGGGCCGTCCTCCTACGAGCAGTACTTC. It yields the protein CASSSLAGGPSSYEQYF.